This TCR beta chain was found in a study of regulatory T cells in long-lasting Graves disease. About the research overall: Antithyroid drug intake by newly diagnosed Graves' patients had lasted under 3 months.

Time point of the sample: newly diagnosed GD, antithyroid drugs for less than 3 months. PBMC RNA was the source of the TCR library. Collection of peripheral blood (roughly 9 milliliters) was done using EDTA tubes. This CDR3 has 14 amino acids. Per the germline V gene, CDR1 is MNHNS and CDR2 is SASEGT. V shed 9 bases and J shed 3 bases, with 17 bases lying between them. Investigators prepared the TCR beta libraries by applying iRepertoire HTBI primers and Arm-PCR of CDR3 regions. Authors' analysis steps: Throughout the samples, researchers identified about 62 TRBV and more than twelve TRBJ segments. From the multiplex PCR reads, TCRdb called clonotypes with MiXCR, one entry per CDR3 protein. It is TCRdb's table, rather than the study itself, that gives the V and J calls and clone size. The data show roughly 380,000 distinct CDR3 sequences, 15% to 17% seen once. This clonotype appeared a few times. Its target is not known.

Whole-study results and caveats: Whereas 950 to 1,000 public clonotypes were shared by new patients, persistent patients shared more, at some 2,500.

This receptor was obtained from a female donor with Graves disease. The material sequenced was peripheral blood mononuclear cells (PBMCs), taken at new diagnosis, from a patient treated with antithyroid drugs. This chain joins TRBV6-1 and TRBJ1-2; D is uncertain. CDR3 nucleotide sequence: TGTGCCAGTAATCCGGCGGGTGGGGACTATGGCTACACCTTC. This translates into CASNPAGGDYGYTF.